The present entry profiles one T cell receptor (beta chain) with its context. Its antigen is currently unknown. TCRdb's copy holds only in-frame clones and misses some; the assay was immunoSEQ multiplex PCR. The table includes 54,000 or so clones, approximately 93% detected once. The sample belongs to a study of human thymus T cells. Whole-study results and caveats: Thymic and blood repertoires appeared to carry a bias in their V and J gene usage.

With 5 bases removed from V and 5 bases from J, the gap between germline ends came to 10 bases. CDR1 MNHEY and CDR2 SMNVEV come from the germline V gene (reference sequence). The length of the CDR3 is 13 residues. This clonotype was sampled from a boy under two years old with a congenital heart defect but otherwise immunologically healthy. Sequencing was performed on blood. V and J are TRBV27 and TRBJ1-5; tentatively, D is TRBD1 (6 bases). The CDR3 region is CASSRTVHQPQHF. In DNA, the CDR3 is TGTGCCAGCAGTAGGACAGTCCATCAGCCCCAGCATTTT.